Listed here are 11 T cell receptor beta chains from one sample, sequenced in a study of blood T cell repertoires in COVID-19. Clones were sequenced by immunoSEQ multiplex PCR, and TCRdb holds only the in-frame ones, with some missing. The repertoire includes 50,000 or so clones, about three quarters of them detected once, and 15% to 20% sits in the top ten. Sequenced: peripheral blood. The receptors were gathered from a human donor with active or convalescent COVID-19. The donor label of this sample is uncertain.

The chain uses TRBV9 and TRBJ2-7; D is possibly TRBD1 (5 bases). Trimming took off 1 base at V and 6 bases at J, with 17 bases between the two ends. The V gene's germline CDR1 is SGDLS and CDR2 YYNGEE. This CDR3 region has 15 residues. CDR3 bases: TGTGCCAGCAGCGTAAACGCGCAGGGTCTAGGCGAGCAGTACTTC. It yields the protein CASSVNAQGLGEQYF.

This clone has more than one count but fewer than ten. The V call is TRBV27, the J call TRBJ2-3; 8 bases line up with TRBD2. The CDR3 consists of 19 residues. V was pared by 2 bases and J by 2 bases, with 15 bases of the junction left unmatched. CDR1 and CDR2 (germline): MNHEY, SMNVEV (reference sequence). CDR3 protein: CASSLDPQGLGQPTDTQYF. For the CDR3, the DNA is TGTGCCAGCAGTTTAGACCCCCAGGGACTAGGGCAACCCACAGATACGCAGTATTTT.

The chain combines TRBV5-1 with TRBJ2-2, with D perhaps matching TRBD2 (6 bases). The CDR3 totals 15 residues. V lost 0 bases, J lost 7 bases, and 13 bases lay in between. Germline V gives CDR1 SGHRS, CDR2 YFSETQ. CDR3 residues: CASSLVAAEGGELFF. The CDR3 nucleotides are TGCGCCAGCAGCTTGGTCGCAGCGGAGGGCGGGGAGCTGTTTTTT.

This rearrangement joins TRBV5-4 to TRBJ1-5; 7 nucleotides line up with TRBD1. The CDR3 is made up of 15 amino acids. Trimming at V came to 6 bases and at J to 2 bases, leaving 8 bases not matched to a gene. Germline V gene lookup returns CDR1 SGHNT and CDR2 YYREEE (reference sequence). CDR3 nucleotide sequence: TGTGCCAGCACCCGACCCGACAGGGGCAATCAGCCCCAGCATTTT. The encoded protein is CASTRPDRGNQPQHF.

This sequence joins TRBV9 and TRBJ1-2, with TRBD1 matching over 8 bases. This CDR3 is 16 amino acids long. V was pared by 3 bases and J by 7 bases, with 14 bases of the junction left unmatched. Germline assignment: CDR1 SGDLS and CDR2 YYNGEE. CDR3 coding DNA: TGTGCCAGCAGCGCGGACAGGGAGGGATTCTATGGTGGCTACACCTTC. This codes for CASSADREGFYGGYTF.

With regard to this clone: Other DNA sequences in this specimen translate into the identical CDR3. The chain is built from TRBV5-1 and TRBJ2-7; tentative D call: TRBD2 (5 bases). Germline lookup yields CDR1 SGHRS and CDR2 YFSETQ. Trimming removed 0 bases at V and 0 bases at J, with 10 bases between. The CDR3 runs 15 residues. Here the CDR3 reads CASSLVAGSSYEQYF. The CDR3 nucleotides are TGCGCCAGCAGCTTGGTTGCGGGCAGCTCCTACGAGCAGTACTTC.

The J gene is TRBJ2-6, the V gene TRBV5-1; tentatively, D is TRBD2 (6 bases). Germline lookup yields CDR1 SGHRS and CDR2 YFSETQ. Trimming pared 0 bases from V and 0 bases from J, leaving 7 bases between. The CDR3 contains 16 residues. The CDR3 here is CASSLDGSSGANVLTF. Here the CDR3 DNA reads TGCGCCAGCAGCTTGGACGGGAGCTCTGGGGCCAACGTCCTGACTTTC.

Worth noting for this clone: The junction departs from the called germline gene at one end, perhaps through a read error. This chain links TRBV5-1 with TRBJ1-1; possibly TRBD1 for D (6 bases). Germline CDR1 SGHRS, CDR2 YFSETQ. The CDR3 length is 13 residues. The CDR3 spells CASSLAGDLLRAF. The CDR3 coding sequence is TGCGCCAGCAGCTTGGCAGGGGATCTTCTTCGCGCCTTT.

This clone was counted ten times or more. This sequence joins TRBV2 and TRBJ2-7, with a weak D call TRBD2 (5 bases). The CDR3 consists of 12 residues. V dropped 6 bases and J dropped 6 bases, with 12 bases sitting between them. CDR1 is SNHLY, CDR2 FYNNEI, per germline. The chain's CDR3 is CASSHEGTEQYF. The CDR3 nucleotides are TGTGCCAGCAGCCACGAGGGAACCGAGCAGTACTTC.

CDR3 loop: CASSESSYEQYF. The DNA for the CDR3 is TGTGCCAGTAGCGAGTCGTCCTACGAGCAGTACTTC. The rearrangement uses TRBV19 and TRBJ2-7; D gene ambiguous. V was clipped by 6 bases and J by 1 base, with 7 bases between them. The CDR3 is 12 residues long. Germline CDR1 and CDR2: LNHDA and SQIVND (reference sequence).

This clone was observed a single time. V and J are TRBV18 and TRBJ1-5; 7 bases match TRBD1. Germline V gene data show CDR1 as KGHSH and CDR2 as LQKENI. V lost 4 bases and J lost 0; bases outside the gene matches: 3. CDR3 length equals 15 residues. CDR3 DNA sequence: TGTGCCAGCTCACTGGGACAGATTAGCAATCAGCCCCAGCATTTT. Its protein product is CASSLGQISNQPQHF.